The 17 T cell receptor beta chains listed next were all sequenced from one sample in a study of cytomegalovirus exposure and HLA in healthy donors. 13 Jbeta primers and 60 Vbeta primers were used for the PCR. Clones were read by immunoSEQ multiplex PCR, and TCRdb kept only the in-frame ones, dropping some. Its table lists 140,000 to 150,000 clones. Sample: PBMCs. These receptors were obtained from a male donor in good health and CMV-seronegative.

The rearrangement links TRBV7-9 to TRBJ2-7; perhaps TRBD2 as D (6 bases). Germline V gives CDR1 SEHNR, CDR2 FQNEAQ (reference sequence). The CDR3 is made up of 15 amino acids. Trimming cost V 0 bases and J 5 bases, with 14 bases left between them. The CDR3 region has the DNA TGTGCCAGCAGCTTAGCACGGGGGAGAGTCCACGAGCAGTACTTC. This sequence encodes CASSLARGRVHEQYF.

This chain joins TRBV30 and TRBJ1-5; a possible D gene is TRBD1 (6 bases). The germline V gene encodes CDR1 GTSNPN and CDR2 SVGIG (reference sequence). Trimming left V 2 bases short and J 7 bases short, with 12 bases between. The CDR3 length is 13 residues. CDR3 in amino acids: CAWSSGQRQPQHF. The DNA of the CDR3 is TGTGCCTGGAGTTCCGGACAGCGCCAGCCCCAGCATTTT.

The chain has TRBV19 and TRBJ1-2, with a possible D match to TRBD1 (6 bases). Germline V gives CDR1 LNHDA, CDR2 SQIVND (reference sequence). The CDR3 loop spans 14 amino acids. The V end was cut by 7 bases, the J end by 6 bases, with 18 bases between. This CDR3 reads CASTIVPDSHGYTF. Written as DNA, the CDR3 is TGTGCCAGTACCATCGTCCCGGACAGCCATGGCTACACCTTC.

The V gene is TRBV7-6, the J gene TRBJ2-7; TRBD2 matches 11 bases. V lost 1 base to trimming and J lost 4 bases; unmatched junction nucleotides: 6. Germline values: CDR1 SGHVS, CDR2 FNYEAQ. This CDR3 spans 16 amino acids. The CDR3 loop reads CASSLETSGNRYEQYF. The CDR3 nucleotides are TGTGCCAGCAGCTTAGAGACTAGCGGGAACAGGTACGAGCAGTACTTC.

The chain carries TRBV30 and TRBJ2-7, with 9 nucleotides matching TRBD1. Germline-derived CDR1 and CDR2 are GTSNPN and SVGIG (reference sequence). Losses at the gene ends were 0 bases for V and 3 bases for J; bases not matched to a gene: 12. CDR3 length: 17 residues. In DNA, the CDR3 is TGTGCCTGGAGTGTAGAAATAGGACAGGGGTCTGACTACGAGCAGTACTTC. Its protein product is CAWSVEIGQGSDYEQYF.

The V and J genes are TRBV7-6 and TRBJ2-2; unclear D gene. Germline CDR1 is SGHVS and CDR2 is FNYEAQ. The CDR3 totals 18 residues. The CDR3 region is CALGLRPKILPNTGELFF. Here the CDR3 DNA reads TGTGCGCTTGGGCTTAGGCCCAAAATTCTCCCGAACACCGGGGAGCTGTTTTTT.

This chain links TRBV7-9 with TRBJ2-7; 8 bases align to TRBD1. The trim removed 5 bases at V and 5 bases at J, leaving 8 bases unmatched. CDR1 and CDR2 from the germline V gene are SEHNR and FQNEAQ (reference sequence). There are 14 residues in the CDR3. The CDR3 loop reads CASSPRTGRHEQYF. Written as DNA, the CDR3 is TGTGCCAGCAGCCCGAGGACAGGGCGTCACGAGCAGTACTTC.

The chain couples TRBV7-9 to TRBJ2-7; 13 nucleotides align to TRBD2. The CDR3 runs 17 residues. V lost 6 bases to trimming and J lost 5 bases; unmatched junction nucleotides: 13. Germline assignment: CDR1 SEHNR and CDR2 FQNEAQ (reference sequence). The CDR3 region has the DNA TGTGCCAGCAGTCCTTGGACTAGCGGGAGTTTAAGAAACGAGCAGTACTTC. Protein sequence: CASSPWTSGSLRNEQYF.

The chain employs TRBV27 and TRBJ2-2; D is unclear. The germline V gene has CDR1 MNHEY and CDR2 SMNVEV (reference sequence). Trimming left V 3 bases short and J 13 bases short, with 15 bases between. The CDR3 runs 13 residues. The CDR3 DNA reads TGTGCCAGCAGTTTCATCCCCCCAGATGCGCTGTTTTTT. Translation gives CASSFIPPDALFF.

On this clone: Other nucleotide sequences in the sample specify the same CDR3. The genes are TRBV5-1 and TRBJ1-4; unclear D gene. V gave up 5 bases and J gave up 0 bases, with 8 bases separating them. The CDR3 has 14 amino acids. Germline V CDR1 and CDR2: SGHRS, YFSETQ. CDR3 sequence reads: CASSLLATNEKLFF. Written as DNA, the CDR3 is TGCGCCAGCAGTCTACTTGCAACTAATGAAAAACTGTTTTTT.

The genes are TRBV6-6 and TRBJ1-5; possible D gene TRBD1, 6 bases. Trimming took 2 bases from V and 1 from J, leaving 12 bases between them. The V gene's germline CDR1 is MNHNY and CDR2 SVGAGI (reference sequence). The CDR3 contains 16 residues. Here the CDR3 reads CASSYASRGSNQPQHF. The CDR3 DNA is TGTGCCAGCAGTTACGCGTCGAGGGGGAGCAATCAGCCCCAGCATTTT.

V is TRBV7-2 and J is TRBJ1-6; D ambiguous. The germline gives CDR1 SGHTA, CDR2 FQGNSA. CDR3 size: 12 residues. Trimming left V 5 bases short and J 7 bases short, with 6 bases between. The CDR3 DNA reads as TGTGCCAGCAGCCTCGAGAATTCACCCCTCCACTTT. Its protein product is CASSLENSPLHF.

The chain combines TRBV7-2 with TRBJ2-5, with 15 bases that match TRBD2. CDR1 is SGHTA and CDR2 is FQGNSA in the germline V gene. This CDR3 region has 16 residues. V lost 4 bases and J lost 7; bases outside the gene matches: 7. DNA for the CDR3: TGTGCCAGCAGCTCCGGACTAGCGGGGGGGAGCGGGACCCAGTACTTC. It is translated as CASSSGLAGGSGTQYF.

The V and J genes are TRBV7-2 and TRBJ2-7; TRBD2 aligns across 15 bases. CDR1 and CDR2 from the germline V gene are SGHTA and FQGNSA. V gave up 5 bases and J gave up 3 bases; unmatched junction bases: 5. This CDR3 contains 16 residues. The CDR3 loop is CASSPPGLAGGYEQYF. In nucleotides, the CDR3 is TGTGCCAGCAGCCCCCCGGGACTAGCGGGGGGCTACGAGCAGTACTTC.

The chain combines TRBV7-9 with TRBJ1-4; D not certain. The V gene lost 2 bases and the J gene lost 3 bases, with 10 bases spanning the gap. This CDR3 has 15 amino acids. The germline V gene encodes CDR1 SEHNR and CDR2 FQNEAQ (reference sequence). CDR3 in DNA: TGTGCCAGCAGCTTAACCGGTTCGTCTAATGAAAAACTGTTTTTT. As protein: CASSLTGSSNEKLFF.

The DNA of the CDR3 is TGTGCCAGCAGCCAAGTAGGAGAGTGGGAGACCCAGTACTTC. Protein sequence: CASSQVGEWETQYF. The chain joins TRBV4-2 to TRBJ2-5; D gene uncertain. The germline gives CDR1 LGHNA, CDR2 YNFKEQ. Trimming shortened V by 1 base and J by 5 bases, and 11 bases separated the two germline ends. The CDR3 is made up of 14 amino acids.

The chain has TRBV5-8 and TRBJ1-5; TRBD1 matches 7 bases. V shed 4 bases, J shed 0 bases, and the junction held 7 bases outside the gene matches. Germline CDR1 is SGHTS and CDR2 is YDEGEE. The CDR3 consists of 16 residues. The CDR3 spells CASSADRSLSNQPQHF. In nucleotides, the CDR3 is TGTGCCAGCAGCGCGGACAGGTCCCTTAGCAATCAGCCCCAGCATTTT.